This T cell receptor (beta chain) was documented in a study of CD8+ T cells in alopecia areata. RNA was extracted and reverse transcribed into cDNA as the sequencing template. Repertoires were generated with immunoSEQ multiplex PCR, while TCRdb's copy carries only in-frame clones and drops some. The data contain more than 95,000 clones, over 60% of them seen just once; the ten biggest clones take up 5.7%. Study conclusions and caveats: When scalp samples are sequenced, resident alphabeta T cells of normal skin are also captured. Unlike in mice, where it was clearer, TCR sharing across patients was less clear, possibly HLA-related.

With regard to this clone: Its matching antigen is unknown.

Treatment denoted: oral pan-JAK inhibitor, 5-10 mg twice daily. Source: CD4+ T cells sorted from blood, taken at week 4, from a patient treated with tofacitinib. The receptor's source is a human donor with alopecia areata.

The CDR3 region has the DNA TGTGCCAGCAGCTTCGGGACAATCGAAGGAAAACTGTTTTTT. It codes for CASSFGTIEGKLFF. The gene calls are TRBV2 and TRBJ1-4; tentatively, D is TRBD1 (6 bases). The germline V gene encodes CDR1 SNHLY and CDR2 FYNNEI. Trimming pared 6 bases from V and 10 bases from J, leaving 18 bases between. CDR3 length equals 14 residues.